A selection of T cell receptor beta chains follows, all from one sample in a study of blood T cells in healthy people across ages. TCRdb analysed the 5' RACE reads with MiXCR anew, one entry per CDR3 protein. Among approximately 1.5 million distinct CDR3 sequences listed, around 35% were seen once. Specimen: blood. These receptors were obtained from a woman aged 25 to 39 in good health. The CDR3 runs from the conserved cysteine through the conserved F or W. The D gene is left open where the match is weak. Only some rows state a clone size, as once, few, many or a class for expanded clones.

D gene,clone size,J gene,V gene,CDR3 protein,CDR3 DNA
-,-,TRBJ2-5,TRBV18,CASSRLESGTQYF,TGTGCCAGCTCACGCCTAGAATCCGGGACCCAGTACTTC
-,few,TRBJ1-5,TRBV20-1,CSALQVDNQPQHF,TGCAGTGCTTTACAGGTGGACAATCAGCCCCAGCATTTT
TRBD1,-,TRBJ2-7,TRBV13,CASSLGQANEQYF,TGTGCCAGCAGCCTCGGACAGGCTAACGAGCAGTACTTC
TRBD2,-,TRBJ2-1,TRBV5-1,CASSSTSGRRGSYNEQFF,TGCGCTAGCAGCTCGACTAGCGGGAGAAGGGGCTCCTACAATGAGCAGTTCTTC
-,few,TRBJ2-1,TRBV11-2,CASSLGEWAYNEQFF,TGTGCCAGCAGCTTAGGGGAATGGGCTTACAATGAGCAGTTCTTC
TRBD1,-,TRBJ2-3,TRBV27,CASSLFSRGRPDTQYF,TGTGCCAGCAGTTTATTCAGCAGGGGGCGCCCCGATACGCAGTATTTT
-,few,TRBJ2-7,TRBV27,CASSLAGPRGPYEQYF,TGTGCCAGCAGTTTGGCCGGGCCCCGAGGGCCCTACGAGCAGTACTTC
TRBD1,-,TRBJ1-1,TRBV4-2,CASSRSLQGGVRTEAFF,TGTGCCAGCAGCCGTAGCTTACAGGGGGGGGTTCGGACTGAAGCTTTCTTT
-,-,TRBJ2-7,TRBV3-1,CASSQDRGVGYEQYF,TGTGCCAGCAGCCAAGATCGAGGAGTAGGTTACGAGCAGTACTTC
-,few,TRBJ1-6,TRBV20-1,CSAPEEGFNSPLHF,TGCAGTGCTCCCGAGGAGGGATTTAATTCACCCCTCCACTTT
TRBD1,few,TRBJ1-1,TRBV20-1,CSAGPRQGGDTEAFF,TGCAGTGCTGGACCTCGACAGGGTGGGGACACTGAAGCTTTCTTT
-,few,TRBJ1-5,TRBV27,CASSLAGSSNQPQHF,TGTGCCAGCAGTTTAGCAGGGTCCAGCAATCAGCCCCAGCATTTT
-,few,TRBJ2-3,TRBV7-9,CASSPPRQADTQYF,TGTGCCAGCAGCCCCCCGCGGCAGGCAGATACGCAGTATTTT
-,-,TRBJ2-1,TRBV7-2,CASTVVPGREQFF,TGTGCCAGCACCGTTGTCCCGGGACGTGAGCAGTTCTTC
-,-,TRBJ2-5,TRBV20-1,CSAPTPTRETQYF,TGCAGTGCTCCCACACCTACTCGGGAGACCCAGTACTTC
-,-,TRBJ2-1,TRBV9,CASSVGGSADEQFF,TGTGCCAGCAGCGTAGGAGGTTCAGCGGATGAGCAGTTCTTC
-,few,TRBJ1-1,TRBV27,CASRDSTGSGEKTEAFF,TGTGCCAGCAGGGATTCTACAGGGTCGGGGGAGAAAACTGAAGCTTTCTTT
TRBD1,many,TRBJ2-1,TRBV4-1,CASSQAERGRLNEQFF,TGCGCCAGCAGCCAGGCCGAGAGGGGGCGTCTCAATGAGCAGTTCTTC
-,-,TRBJ2-2,TRBV5-1,CASSLLMSTGELFF,TGCGCCAGCAGCCTCTTGATGAGCACCGGGGAGCTGTTTTTT
-,few,TRBJ2-7,TRBV7-9,CASSPDKPPYEQYF,TGTGCCAGCAGCCCGGACAAGCCACCCTACGAGCAGTACTTC
-,few,TRBJ1-2,TRBV27,CASRMSRESYGCTF,TGTGCCAGCAGGATGTCCAGGGAGTCCTATGGCTGCACCTTC
-,-,TRBJ2-5,TRBV28,CASSSSSPIQETQYF,TGTGCCAGCAGTTCTAGCAGCCCAATCCAAGAGACCCAGTACTTC
TRBD1,-,TRBJ2-1,TRBV6-1,CATHRDRDEQFF,TGTGCCACTCACCGGGACAGAGATGAGCAGTTCTTC
TRBD1,few,TRBJ1-2,TRBV12-3/TRBV12-4,CASSSWTGTYGYTF,TGTGCCAGCAGTTCCTGGACAGGTACCTATGGCTACACCTTC
-,few,TRBJ1-2,TRBV5-1,CASSLEGHRFYGYTF,TGCGCCAGCAGCCTGGAGGGACATCGGTTCTATGGCTACACCTTC
-,few,TRBJ2-5,TRBV7-2,CASSLDSPGAQYF,TGTGCCAGCAGCTTAGACTCCCCAGGGGCCCAGTACTTC
TRBD1,once,TRBJ2-5,TRBV5-1,CASRKQGAVGEAQYF,TGCGCCAGCAGAAAACAGGGGGCAGTGGGAGAGGCCCAGTACTTC